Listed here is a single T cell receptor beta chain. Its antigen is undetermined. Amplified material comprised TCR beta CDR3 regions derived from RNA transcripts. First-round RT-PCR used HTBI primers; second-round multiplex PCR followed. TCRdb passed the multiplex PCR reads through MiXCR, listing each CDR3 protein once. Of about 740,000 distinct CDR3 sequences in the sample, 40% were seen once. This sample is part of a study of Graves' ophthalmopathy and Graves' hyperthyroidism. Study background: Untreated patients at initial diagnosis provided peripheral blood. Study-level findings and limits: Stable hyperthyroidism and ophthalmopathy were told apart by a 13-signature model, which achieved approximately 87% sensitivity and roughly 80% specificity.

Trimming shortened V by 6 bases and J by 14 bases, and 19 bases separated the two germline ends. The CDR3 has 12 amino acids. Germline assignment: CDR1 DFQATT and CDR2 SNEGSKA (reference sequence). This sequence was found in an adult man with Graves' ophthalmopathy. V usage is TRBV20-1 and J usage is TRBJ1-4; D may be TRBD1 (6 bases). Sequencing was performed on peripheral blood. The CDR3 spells CSANREAAGLFF. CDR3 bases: TGCAGTGCAAACAGGGAGGCCGCCGGGCTGTTTTTT.